This paragraph reports one T cell receptor beta chain. The sample is drawn from a study of blood T cells in healthy people across ages. A second PCR, run for about 7 to 11 cycles, used a sample-barcoded 5' primer plus a J-beta primer mix. TCRdb re-derived calls from the 5' RACE reads in MiXCR, one entry per CDR3 protein. Found here are about 1.6 million distinct CDR3 sequences, 30% to 35% of them singletons; the top ten hold about 10%. This CDR3 is built from 13 residues. From germline, CDR1 is MNHEY and CDR2 SVGEGT. J gave up 1 base and V 6 bases, and 2 bases lay outside the gene matches. The genes are TRBV6-2 or TRBV6-3 and TRBJ1-2; TRBD1 matches 7 bases. This clonotype was sampled from a woman aged 30 to 39 in good health. The sequencing input was blood. DNA for the CDR3: TGTGCCAGCAGATCAGGGGGTAACTATGGCTACACCTTC. It codes for CASRSGGNYGYTF.